These 15 T cell receptor beta chains originate from one sample sequenced in a study of T cells after yellow fever vaccination (dated by TCRdb to between 2018 and 2021). What this sample's treatment or condition label stands for: live attenuated yellow fever vaccine strain. The library was prepared using 5' RACE. For sequencing, an Illumina NovaSeq 6000 was employed. In TCRdb, the public reads were trimmed at Q25 with fastp and aligned with MiXCR, with productive beta chains retained. CDR3 protein sequences are deduplicated, and each keeps its most common genes and DNA. This sample is represented by under 250,000 distinct CDR3 sequences; about 3% of them were singletons. Clones ranked in the top ten supply about 3% of the sample. Sample: CD4+ T cells sorted from PBMCs, taken 10 days after the yellow fever booster vaccination. The source of these receptors is a man younger than 30 who received the YFV17D yellow fever vaccine.

In its sample, this clonotype was seen many times. The V and J genes are TRBV27 and TRBJ2-2; D tentatively reads TRBD1 or TRBD2 (6 bases each). Trimming removed 8 bases from V and 5 bases from J, with 30 bases in between. The germline gives CDR1 MNHEY, CDR2 SMNVEV (reference sequence). The CDR3 has 19 residues. The CDR3 reads CASVVGGSGGKRRTGELFF. CDR3 nucleotides: TGTGCCAGCGTCGTTGGGGGGTCCGGGGGCAAAAGGAGGACCGGGGAGCTGTTTTTT.

Concerning this clonotype: This sequence may be a read error, since a much larger clone differs from it by one base. The chain links TRBV7-2 to TRBJ2-2; possibly TRBD1 or TRBD2 for D (5 bases each). With 3 bases removed from V and 6 bases from J, the gap between germline ends came to 11 bases. CDR1 and CDR2 from the germline V gene are SGHTA and FQGNSA. The CDR3 is 14 residues long. CDR3 amino acids: CASSFVLGAGELFF. CDR3 DNA: TGTGCCAGCAGCTTTGTCCTGGGGGCCGGGGAGCTGTTTTTT.

This chain's CDR3 is CASLPGRSGLYEKLFF. DNA for the CDR3: TGTGCCAGTCTTCCTGGGAGGAGTGGATTGTACGAAAAACTGTTTTTT. The chain recombines TRBV7-8 with TRBJ1-4; D is unclear. This CDR3 has 16 amino acids. Germline lookup yields CDR1 SGHVS and CDR2 FQNEAQ. Between the trimmed V and J ends, which lost 9 bases and 8 bases, there was a span of 25 bases.

This clonotype was counted many times. The CDR3 region has the DNA TGTGCCAGCAGCGGGGGCATCCGGGGAAGGGGATTCTACGAGCAGTACTTC. It yields the protein CASSGGIRGRGFYEQYF. V is TRBV5-6 and J is TRBJ2-7, with TRBD1 as a possible D gene (6 bases). Trimming left V 4 bases short and J 3 bases short, with 23 bases between. The germline gives CDR1 SGHDT, CDR2 YYEEEE. The CDR3 loop spans 17 amino acids.

The genes are TRBV6-1 and TRBJ2-7; unclear D gene. The germline V and J ends were trimmed by 6 bases and 5 bases, with 14 bases remaining between them. CDR1 and CDR2 from the germline V gene are MNHNS and SASEGT. CDR3 length: 13 residues. The CDR3 bases are TGTGCCAGCAGGAAACCAGCCTCGGACGAGCAGTACGTC. Protein sequence: CASRKPASDEQYV.

The sample holds many counts of this clonotype. This rearrangement joins TRBV4-3 to TRBJ1-1; D gene ambiguous. Trimming shortened V by 1 base and J by 0 bases, and 9 bases separated the two germline ends. The germline V gene has CDR1 LGHNA and CDR2 YSLEER. The CDR3 sequence is 15 residues long. The CDR3 protein is CASSQAPSVNTEAFF. DNA for the CDR3: TGCGCCAGCAGCCAAGCCCCCTCAGTGAACACTGAAGCTTTCTTT.

This clonotype was observed many times. The chain joins TRBV20-1 to TRBJ2-7; TRBD2 agrees at 7 bases. The CDR3 runs 14 residues. The J segment lost 7 bases and the V segment lost 3 bases, leaving 12 bases of the junction unmatched. CDR1 is DFQATT, CDR2 SNEGSKA, per germline (reference sequence). The CDR3 reads CSARRGTITLEQYF. The DNA for the CDR3 is TGCAGTGCTAGGCGCGGGACTATCACTTTGGAGCAGTACTTC.

This clonotype was seen at least ten times. The chain combines TRBV18 with TRBJ2-5, with D perhaps being TRBD1 or TRBD2 (5 bases each). The CDR3 sequence is 15 residues long. Germline CDR1 reads KGHSH; CDR2 reads LQKENI. Trimming pared 4 bases from V and 4 bases from J, leaving 16 bases between. CDR3 region: CASSLNREGRETQYF. CDR3 DNA: TGTGCCAGCTCACTCAATAGAGAGGGGCGAGAGACCCAGTACTTC.

The sample holds many counts of this clonotype. The V call is TRBV29-1, the J call TRBJ1-5, with D unclear. The CDR3 runs to 14 residues. Trimming cost V 6 bases and J 4 bases, with 16 bases left between them. Looked up from germline, CDR1 is SQVTM and CDR2 is ANQGSEA. CDR3 sequence (DNA): TGCAGCGTAGCCGTGGACGGGAAAAATCAGCCCCAGCATTTT. This gives the protein CSVAVDGKNQPQHF.

At least ten counts were recorded for this clonotype. The chain couples TRBV4-3 to TRBJ1-2; TRBD1 matches at 8 bases. In germline, CDR1 is LGHNA, CDR2 YSLEER. This CDR3 is 14 amino acids long. The V segment lost 0 bases and the J segment 8 bases; nucleotides outside the gene matches: 5. Here the CDR3 DNA reads TGCGCCAGCAGCCAAGAGGCCGGGACAGGAGGCTACACCTTC. The encoded protein is CASSQEAGTGGYTF.

At least ten counts were recorded for this clonotype. J is TRBJ2-5 and V is TRBV20-1, with a tentative D call TRBD1 (6 bases). The CDR3 sequence is 14 residues long. Trimming pared 3 bases from V and 4 bases from J, leaving 15 bases between. Germline V gene lookup returns CDR1 DFQATT and CDR2 SNEGSKA (reference sequence). The CDR3 sequence: CSASASTGIETQYF. The CDR3 DNA reads TGCAGTGCTAGCGCGTCTACAGGGATAGAGACCCAGTACTTC.

There are many counts of this clonotype. The chain uses TRBV30 and TRBJ1-2; D is possibly TRBD1 (5 bases). Per germline, CDR1 GTSNPN and CDR2 SVGIG (reference sequence). V lost 2 bases and J lost 4, with 8 bases in between. The CDR3 sequence is 12 residues long. The CDR3 coding sequence is TGTGCCTGGAGTCGGGACGGCTATGGCTACACCTTC. This gives the protein CAWSRDGYGYTF.

This clonotype was picked up many times. This chain links TRBV3-1 with TRBJ2-3, with TRBD1 matching over 9 bases. This CDR3 has 18 amino acids. J lost 2 bases, V lost 1 base, and 10 bases had no gene match. The germline gives CDR1 LGHDT, CDR2 YNNKEL (reference sequence). CDR3 loop: CASSQVPGQGWDTDTQYF. CDR3 bases: TGTGCCAGCAGCCAAGTGCCGGGACAGGGCTGGGACACAGATACGCAGTATTTT.

This clonotype was seen repeatedly, ten times or more. The chain recombines TRBV18 with TRBJ2-3; D possibly corresponds to TRBD1 (6 bases). The germline V and J ends were trimmed by 2 bases and 5 bases, with 14 bases remaining between them. Germline values: CDR1 KGHSH, CDR2 LQKENI. CDR3 length: 15 amino acids. This CDR3 is CASSPGTGNLDTQYF. In DNA, the CDR3 is TGTGCCAGCTCACCAGGCACAGGGAATCTAGATACGCAGTATTTT.

A few counts support this clonotype. The chain couples TRBV20-1 to TRBJ1-5, with TRBD1 identical over 12 bases. Per germline, CDR1 DFQATT and CDR2 SNEGSKA (reference sequence). Losses at the gene ends were 5 bases for V and 1 base for J; bases not matched to a gene: 12. CDR3 size: 18 residues. CDR3 residues: CSAPKLGTGGASNQPQHF. As DNA, the CDR3 is TGCAGTGCTCCCAAGTTGGGGACAGGGGGCGCGAGCAATCAGCCCCAGCATTTT.